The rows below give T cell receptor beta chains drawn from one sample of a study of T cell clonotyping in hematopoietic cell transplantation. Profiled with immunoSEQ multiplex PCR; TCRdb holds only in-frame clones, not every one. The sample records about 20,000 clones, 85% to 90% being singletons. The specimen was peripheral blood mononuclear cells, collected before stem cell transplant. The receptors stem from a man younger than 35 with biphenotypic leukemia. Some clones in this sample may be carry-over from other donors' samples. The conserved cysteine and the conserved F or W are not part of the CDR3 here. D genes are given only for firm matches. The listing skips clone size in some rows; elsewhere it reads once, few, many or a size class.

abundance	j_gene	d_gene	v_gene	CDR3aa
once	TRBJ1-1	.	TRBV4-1	ASSQGGFSEAF
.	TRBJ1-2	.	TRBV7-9	ASSLGSPGYT
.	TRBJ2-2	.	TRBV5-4	ASSLATGAGELF
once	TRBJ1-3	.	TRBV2	ASSAQSEGFGNTIY
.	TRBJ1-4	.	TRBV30	AWSRGEDEKLF
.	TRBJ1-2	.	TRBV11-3	ASSSAGSNYGYT
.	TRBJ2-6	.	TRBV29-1	SVEDVGGGWQGGFSGANVLT
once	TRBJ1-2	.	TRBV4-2	ASSQERARTADLNYGYT
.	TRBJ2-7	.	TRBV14	ASSPRPHSYEQY
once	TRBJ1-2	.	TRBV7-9	ASSPTDGNYGYT
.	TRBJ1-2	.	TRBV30	AWSPQSGSGGYT
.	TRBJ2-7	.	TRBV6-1	ASSGGTESSYEQY
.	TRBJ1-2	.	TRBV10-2	ASGKGRDYGYT
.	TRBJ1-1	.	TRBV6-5	ASSYSRGAKAF
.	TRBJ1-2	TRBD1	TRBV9	ASSLGTGLRSGYT
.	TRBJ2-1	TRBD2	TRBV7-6	ASSLASGRPSSYNEQF
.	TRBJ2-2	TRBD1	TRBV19	ASNEQGDTGELF
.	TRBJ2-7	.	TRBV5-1	ASSFRNPYEQY
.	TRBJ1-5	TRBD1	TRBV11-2	ASSNTGDQPQH
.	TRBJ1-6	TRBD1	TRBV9	ASSEDRGGSPLH
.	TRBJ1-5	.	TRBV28	ASSLGQGHNQPQH
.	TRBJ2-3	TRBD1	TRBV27	ASSLGIGTGDDTQY
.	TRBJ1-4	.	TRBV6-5	ASSYSGGVGDEKLF
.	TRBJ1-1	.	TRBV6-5	ASSSRHQGITEAF
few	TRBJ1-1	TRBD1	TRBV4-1	ASSQVTGARDEAF
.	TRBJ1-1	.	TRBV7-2	ASSFYEGTEAF
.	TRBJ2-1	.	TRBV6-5	ASSLKGEWGNEQF
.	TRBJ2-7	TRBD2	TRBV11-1	ASSLGASGSSGRRY
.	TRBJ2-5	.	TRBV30	ACKPRDLGETQY
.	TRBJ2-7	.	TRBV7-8	ASSLGGAFYEQY
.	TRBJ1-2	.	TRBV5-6	ASRFMGLANYGYT
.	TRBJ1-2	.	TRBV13	ASSLISTANYGYT